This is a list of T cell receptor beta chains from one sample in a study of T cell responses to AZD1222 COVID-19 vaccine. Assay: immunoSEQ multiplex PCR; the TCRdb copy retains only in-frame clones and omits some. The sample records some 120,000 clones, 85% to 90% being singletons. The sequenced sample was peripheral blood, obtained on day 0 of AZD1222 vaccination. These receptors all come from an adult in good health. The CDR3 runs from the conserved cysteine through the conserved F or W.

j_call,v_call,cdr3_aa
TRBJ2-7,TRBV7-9,CASSLIASSYEQYF
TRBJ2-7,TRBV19,CASSLGQGYEQYF
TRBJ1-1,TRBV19,CASSNWGIEAFF
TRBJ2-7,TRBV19,CASSLGLPDEQYF
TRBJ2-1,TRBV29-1,CSVETRASGRAGDEQFF
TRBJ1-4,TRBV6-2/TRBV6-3,CASSYNSRSTNEKLFF
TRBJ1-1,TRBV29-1,CSVVGGAWNTEAFF
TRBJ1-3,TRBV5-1,CASSAGRESGNTIYF
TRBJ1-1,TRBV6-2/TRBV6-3,CASSYLGGDTEAFF
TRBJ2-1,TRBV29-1,CSVPGTGANEQFF
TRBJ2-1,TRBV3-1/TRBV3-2,CASSHSYNEQFF
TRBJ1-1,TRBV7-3,CASSPGRDYSTEAFF
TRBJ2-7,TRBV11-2,CASSPSGGYEQYF
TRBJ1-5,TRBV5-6,CASSINQPQHF
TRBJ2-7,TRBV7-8,CASSLKDRSSYEQYF
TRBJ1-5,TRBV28,CASRRDTPQHF
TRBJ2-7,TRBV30,CAWSVRAGGSSYEQYF
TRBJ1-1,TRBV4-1,CASSYSGTGSTEAFF
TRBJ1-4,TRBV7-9,CASSAGGQGLSNEKLFF
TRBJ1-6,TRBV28,CASSSGGMGSPLHF
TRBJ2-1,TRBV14,CASSQVLAGGEQFF
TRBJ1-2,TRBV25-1,CASRGALYGYTF
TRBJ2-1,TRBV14,CASSRPGLADRNEQFF
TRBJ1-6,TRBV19,CASNVQANSPLHF
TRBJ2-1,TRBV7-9,CASSLGTSGGDNEQFF
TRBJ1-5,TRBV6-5,CASSDNPGMQPQHF
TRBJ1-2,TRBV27,CASSLRGRTGQRFYGYTF
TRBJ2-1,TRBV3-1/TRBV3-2,CAGSQDGLAELYNEQFF
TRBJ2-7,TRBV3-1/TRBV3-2,CASSQEGGVYEQYF
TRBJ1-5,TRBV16,CASSHQPDRGYGNQPQHF
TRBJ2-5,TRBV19,CASSTPQETQYF
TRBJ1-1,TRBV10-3,CAISVGSLNTEAFF
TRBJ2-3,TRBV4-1,CASSLPRRTDTQYF
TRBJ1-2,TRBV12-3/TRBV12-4,CASSFGVGYGYTF
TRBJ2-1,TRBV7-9,CASSRTGFEISYNEQFF
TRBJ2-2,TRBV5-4,CASSIGTVGPNTGELFF
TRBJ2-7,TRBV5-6,CASSPGLGEMYF
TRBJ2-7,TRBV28,CASSLFPGEPYEQYF
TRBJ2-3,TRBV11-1,CASSLGTDGTQYF
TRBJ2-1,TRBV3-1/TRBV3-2,CASSTGLPNEQFF
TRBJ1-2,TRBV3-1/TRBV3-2,CASSQDPGGRGYTF
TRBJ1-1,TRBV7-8,CASSHLKTEAFF
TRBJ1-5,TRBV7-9,CASSLAVSFNQPQHF
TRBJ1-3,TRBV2,CASSREGNTIYF
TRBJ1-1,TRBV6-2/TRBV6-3,CASSSDGQKAFF
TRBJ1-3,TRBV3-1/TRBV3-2,CASSLSSGQLIAGNTIYF
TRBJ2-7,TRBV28,CASSPDSLGYEQYF
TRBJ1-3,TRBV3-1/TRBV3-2,CASSHGSSGNTIYF
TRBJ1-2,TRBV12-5,CASGLARTGGRIGYTF
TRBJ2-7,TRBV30,CAWSGGQQTFYEQYF
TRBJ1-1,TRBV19,CASSTGGVGSTEAFF
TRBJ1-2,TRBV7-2,CASSLGRGYGYTF
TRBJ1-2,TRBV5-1,CASSKNNYGYTF